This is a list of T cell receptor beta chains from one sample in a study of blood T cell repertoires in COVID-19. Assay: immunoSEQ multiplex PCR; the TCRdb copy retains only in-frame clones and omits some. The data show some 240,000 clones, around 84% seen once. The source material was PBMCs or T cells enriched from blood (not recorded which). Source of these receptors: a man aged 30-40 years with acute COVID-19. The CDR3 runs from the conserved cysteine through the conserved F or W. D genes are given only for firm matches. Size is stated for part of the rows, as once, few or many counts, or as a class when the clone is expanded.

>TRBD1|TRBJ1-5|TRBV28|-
TGTGCCAGCGGGTCGACAGGGACCGACGGTGTTGCGCCCCAGCATTTT
CASGSTGTDGVAPQHF
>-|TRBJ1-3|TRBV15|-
TGTGCCACCAGCAGATCTTGGGTAGGGGGAGCCGGAAACACCATATATTTT
CATSRSWVGGAGNTIYF
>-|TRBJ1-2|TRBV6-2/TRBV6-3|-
TGTGCCAGCAGTTACATCTTTGGCTACACCTTC
CASSYIFGYTF
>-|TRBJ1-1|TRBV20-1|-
TGCAGTGCTAGCAGGGCTTTCTTT
CSASRAFF
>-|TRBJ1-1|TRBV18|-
TGTGCCAGCTCACCCTTTGGGGAGGATACTGAAGCTTTCTTT
CASSPFGEDTEAFF
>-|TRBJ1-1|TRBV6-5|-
TGTGCCAGCAGAACTAGGGAATTACTGAACACTGAAGCTTTCTTT
CASRTRELLNTEAFF
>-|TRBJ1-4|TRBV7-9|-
TGTGCCAGCAGCCCCCCCCCGACTAATGAAAAACTGTTTTTT
CASSPPPTNEKLFF
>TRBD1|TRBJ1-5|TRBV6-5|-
TGTGCCAGCACCAAGAACAGGGGCCAGCCCCAGCATTTT
CASTKNRGQPQHF
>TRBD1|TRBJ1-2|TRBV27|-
TGTGCCAGCAGTTTAGGGACAGGGGTTAACTATGGCTACACCTTC
CASSLGTGVNYGYTF
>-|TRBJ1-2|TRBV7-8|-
TGTGCCAGCAGCTTAGACGAGAGGGACTATGGCTACACCTTC
CASSLDERDYGYTF
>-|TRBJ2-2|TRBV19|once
TGTGCCAGTAGTATTAAGGGGCTGGCCGGGGAGCTGTTTTTT
CASSIKGLAGELFF
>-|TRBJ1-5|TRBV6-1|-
TGTGCCAGCAGTGAACGGTACCCTCAGCCCCAGCATTTT
CASSERYPQPQHF
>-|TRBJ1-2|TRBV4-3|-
TGCGCCAGCAGCCAAGATCCAGGATCCAACTATGGCTACACCTTC
CASSQDPGSNYGYTF
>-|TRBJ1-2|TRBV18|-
TGTGCCAGCTCACAGGGGCCCGAGGTCTATGGCTACACCTTC
CASSQGPEVYGYTF
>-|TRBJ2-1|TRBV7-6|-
TGTGCCAGCAGCTTCCGGGGGAACAATGAGCAGTTCTTC
CASSFRGNNEQFF
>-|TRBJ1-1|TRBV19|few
TGTGCCACCGAGCGGAGGGGCGTGGGGAACACTGAAGCTTTCTTT
CATERRGVGNTEAFF
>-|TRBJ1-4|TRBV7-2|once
TGTGCCAGCAGCTCCACAGGGATTGAAAAACTGTTTTTT
CASSSTGIEKLFF
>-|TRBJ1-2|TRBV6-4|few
TGTGCCAGCAGTCCTGAATTCACCCAGACAGGATTCGATGGCTACACCTTC
CASSPEFTQTGFDGYTF
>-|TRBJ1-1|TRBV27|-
TGTGCCAGCAGTTTACGTAGGAACACTGAAGCTTTCTTT
CASSLRRNTEAFF
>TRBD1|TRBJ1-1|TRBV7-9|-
TGTGCCAGCAGCCGGGGACAGTACACTGAAGCTTTCTTT
CASSRGQYTEAFF
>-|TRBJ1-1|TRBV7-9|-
TGTGCCAGCAGCCCCGCCTCGGGGTCTGGAAACACTGAAGCTTTCTTT
CASSPASGSGNTEAFF
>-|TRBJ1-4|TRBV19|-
TGTGCCAGTAGTATAGGCAGGGATTCTGTTGAAAAACTGTTTTTT
CASSIGRDSVEKLFF
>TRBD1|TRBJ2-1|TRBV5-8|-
TGTGCCAGCAGATCTACAGGGGATGAGCAGTTCTTC
CASRSTGDEQFF
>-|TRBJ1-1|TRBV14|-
TGTGCCAGCAGCCATTGGACAGAGAACACTGAAGCTTTCTTT
CASSHWTENTEAFF
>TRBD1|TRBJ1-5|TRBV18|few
TGTGCCAGCTCACCACCGAAGGGGACAGGGGACAATCAGCCCCAGCATTTT
CASSPPKGTGDNQPQHF
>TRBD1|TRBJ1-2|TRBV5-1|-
TGCGCCAGCAGCTTGGACAGGGGATTATATGGCTACACCTTC
CASSLDRGLYGYTF
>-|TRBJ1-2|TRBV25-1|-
TGTGCCAGCAGTGAAACGGTCCCCGGGGGCTACACCTTC
CASSETVPGGYTF
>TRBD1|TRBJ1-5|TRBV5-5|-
TGTGCCAGCAGCTTGGGTACAGGGGGCAATCAGCCCCAGCATTTT
CASSLGTGGNQPQHF
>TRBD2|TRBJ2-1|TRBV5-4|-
TGTGCCAGCAAAAGCGGGAGGGTCGGCGATGAGCAGTTCTTC
CASKSGRVGDEQFF